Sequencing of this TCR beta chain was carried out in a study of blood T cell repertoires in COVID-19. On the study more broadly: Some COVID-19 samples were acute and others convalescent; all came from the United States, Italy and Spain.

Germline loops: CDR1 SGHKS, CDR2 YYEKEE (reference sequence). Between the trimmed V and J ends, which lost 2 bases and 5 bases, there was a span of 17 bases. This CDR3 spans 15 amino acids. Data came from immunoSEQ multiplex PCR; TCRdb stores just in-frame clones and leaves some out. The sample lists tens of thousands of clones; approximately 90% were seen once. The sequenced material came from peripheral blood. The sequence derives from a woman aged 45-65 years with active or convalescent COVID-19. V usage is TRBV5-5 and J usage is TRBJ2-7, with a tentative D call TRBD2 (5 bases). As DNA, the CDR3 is TGTGCCAGCAGCTTCTCCCGGACGGGGATAGACGAGCAGTACTTC. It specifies CASSFSRTGIDEQYF.